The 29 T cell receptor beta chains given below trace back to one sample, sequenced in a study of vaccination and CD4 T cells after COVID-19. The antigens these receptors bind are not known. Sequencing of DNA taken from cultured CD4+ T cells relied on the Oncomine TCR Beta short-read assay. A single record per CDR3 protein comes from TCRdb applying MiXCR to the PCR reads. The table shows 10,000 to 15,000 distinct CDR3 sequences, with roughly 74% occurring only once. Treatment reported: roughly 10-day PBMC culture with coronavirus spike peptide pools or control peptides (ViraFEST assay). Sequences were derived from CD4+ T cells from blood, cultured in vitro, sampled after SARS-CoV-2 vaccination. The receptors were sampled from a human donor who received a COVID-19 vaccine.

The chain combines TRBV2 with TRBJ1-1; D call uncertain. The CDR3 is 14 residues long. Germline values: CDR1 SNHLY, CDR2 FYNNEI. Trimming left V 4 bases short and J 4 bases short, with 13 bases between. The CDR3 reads CASSGNEEGTEAFF. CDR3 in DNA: TGTGCCAGCAGTGGAAACGAGGAGGGCACTGAAGCTTTCTTT.

The CDR3 DNA sequence: TGCAGTGCTAGAGGGGCAGGGGGCTTTGAGACCCAGTACTTC. It translates to CSARGAGGFETQYF. This chain uses TRBV20-1 with TRBJ2-5, with 8 bases aligning to TRBD1. The junction had 6 bases not matched to a gene; V was cut back by 1 base and J by 5 bases. Per the germline V gene, CDR1 is DFQATT and CDR2 is SNEGSKA (reference sequence). The CDR3 consists of 14 residues.

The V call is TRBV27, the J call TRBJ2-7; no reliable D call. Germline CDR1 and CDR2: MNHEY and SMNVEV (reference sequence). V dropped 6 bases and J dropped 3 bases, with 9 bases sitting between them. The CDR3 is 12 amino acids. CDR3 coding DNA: TGTGCCAGCAGACGGAACATCTACGAGCAGTACTTC. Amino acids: CASRRNIYEQYF.

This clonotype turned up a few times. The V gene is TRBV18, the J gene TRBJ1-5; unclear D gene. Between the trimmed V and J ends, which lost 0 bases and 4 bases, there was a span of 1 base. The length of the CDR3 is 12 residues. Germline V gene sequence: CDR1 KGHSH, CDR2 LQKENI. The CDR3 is CASSPPNQPQHF. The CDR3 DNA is TGTGCCAGCTCACCACCAAATCAGCCCCAGCATTTT.

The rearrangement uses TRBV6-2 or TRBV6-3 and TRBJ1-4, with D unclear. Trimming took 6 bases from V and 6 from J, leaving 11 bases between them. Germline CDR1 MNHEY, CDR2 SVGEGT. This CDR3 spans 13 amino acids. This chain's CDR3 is CASRSTWDEKLFF. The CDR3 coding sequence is TGTGCCAGCAGGAGTACATGGGATGAAAAACTGTTTTTT.

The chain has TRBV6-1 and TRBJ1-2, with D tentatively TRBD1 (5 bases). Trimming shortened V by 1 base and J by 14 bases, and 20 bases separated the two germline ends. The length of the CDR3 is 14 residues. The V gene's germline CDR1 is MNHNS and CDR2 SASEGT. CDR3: CASSEVGTWRDVTF. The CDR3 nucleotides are TGTGCCAGCAGTGAAGTTGGGACGTGGAGAGATGTTACCTTC.

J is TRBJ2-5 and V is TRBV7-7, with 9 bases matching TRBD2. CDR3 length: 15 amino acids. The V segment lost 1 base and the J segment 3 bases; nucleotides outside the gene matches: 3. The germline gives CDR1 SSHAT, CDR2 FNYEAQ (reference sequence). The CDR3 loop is CASSLDPSGEETQYF. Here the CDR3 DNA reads TGTGCCAGCAGCTTAGATCCTAGCGGGGAAGAGACCCAGTACTTC.

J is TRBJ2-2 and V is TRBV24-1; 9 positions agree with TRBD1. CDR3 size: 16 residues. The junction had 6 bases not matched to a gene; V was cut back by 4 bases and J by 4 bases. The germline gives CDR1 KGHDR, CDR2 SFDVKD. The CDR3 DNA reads TGTGCCACCAGTGACCCCGGGACAGGGACCACCGGGGAGCTGTTTTTT. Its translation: CATSDPGTGTTGELFF.

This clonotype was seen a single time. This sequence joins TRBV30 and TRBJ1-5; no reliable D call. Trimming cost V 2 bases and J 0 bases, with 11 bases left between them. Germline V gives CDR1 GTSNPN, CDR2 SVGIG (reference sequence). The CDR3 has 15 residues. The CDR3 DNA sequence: TGTGCCTGGAGTCTTACAGACTATAGCAATCAGCCCCAGCATTTT. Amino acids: CAWSLTDYSNQPQHF. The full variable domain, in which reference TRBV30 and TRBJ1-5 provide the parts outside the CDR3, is SQTIHQWPATLVQPVGSPLSLECTVEGTSNPNLYWYRQAAGRGLQLLFYSVGIGQISSEVPQNLSASRPQDRQFILSSKKLLLSDSGFYLCAWSLTDYSNQPQHFGDGTRLSIL.

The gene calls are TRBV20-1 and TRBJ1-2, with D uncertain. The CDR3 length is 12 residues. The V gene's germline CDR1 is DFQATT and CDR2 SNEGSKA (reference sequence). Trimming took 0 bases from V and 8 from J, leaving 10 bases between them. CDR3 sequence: CSARDIYDGYTF. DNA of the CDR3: TGCAGTGCTAGAGATATATACGACGGCTACACCTTC.

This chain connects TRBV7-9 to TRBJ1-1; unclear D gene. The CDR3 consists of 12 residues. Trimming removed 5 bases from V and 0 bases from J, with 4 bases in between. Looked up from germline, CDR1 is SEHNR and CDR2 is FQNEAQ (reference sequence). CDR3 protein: CASSQVNTEAFF. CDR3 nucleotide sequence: TGTGCCAGCAGCCAGGTGAACACTGAAGCTTTCTTT.

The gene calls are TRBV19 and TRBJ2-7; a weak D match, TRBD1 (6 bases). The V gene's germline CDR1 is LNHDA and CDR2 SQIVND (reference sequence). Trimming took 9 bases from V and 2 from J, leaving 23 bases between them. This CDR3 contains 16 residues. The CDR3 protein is CASSSGPGATTYEQYF. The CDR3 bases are TGTGCCAGCAGTTCCGGTCCAGGGGCGACGACCTACGAGCAGTACTTC.

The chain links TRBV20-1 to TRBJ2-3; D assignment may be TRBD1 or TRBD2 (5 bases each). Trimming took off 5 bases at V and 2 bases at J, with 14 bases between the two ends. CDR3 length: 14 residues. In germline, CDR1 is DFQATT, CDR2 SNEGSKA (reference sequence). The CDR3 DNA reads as TGCAGTGCTCAGAGGGGCGCGTACACAGATACGCAGTATTTT. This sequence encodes CSAQRGAYTDTQYF.

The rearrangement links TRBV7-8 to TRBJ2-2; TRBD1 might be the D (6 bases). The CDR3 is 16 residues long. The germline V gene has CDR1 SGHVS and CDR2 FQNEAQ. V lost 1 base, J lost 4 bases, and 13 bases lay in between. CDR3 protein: CASSLVRDTSTGELFF. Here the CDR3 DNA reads TGTGCCAGCAGCTTAGTTAGGGACACTTCCACCGGGGAGCTGTTTTTT.

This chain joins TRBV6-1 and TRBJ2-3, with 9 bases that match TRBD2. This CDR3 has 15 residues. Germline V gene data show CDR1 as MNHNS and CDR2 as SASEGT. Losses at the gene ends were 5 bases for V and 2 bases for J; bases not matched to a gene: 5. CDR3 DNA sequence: TGTGCCAGCAGTCGAAGCGGGGGGATCACAGATACGCAGTATTTT. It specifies CASSRSGGITDTQYF.

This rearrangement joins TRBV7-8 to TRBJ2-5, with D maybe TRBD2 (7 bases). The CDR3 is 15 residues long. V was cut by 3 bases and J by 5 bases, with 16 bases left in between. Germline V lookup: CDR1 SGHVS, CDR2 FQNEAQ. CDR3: CASSFQSGGPETQYF. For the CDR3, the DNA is TGTGCCAGCAGCTTCCAATCGGGGGGCCCGGAGACCCAGTACTTC.

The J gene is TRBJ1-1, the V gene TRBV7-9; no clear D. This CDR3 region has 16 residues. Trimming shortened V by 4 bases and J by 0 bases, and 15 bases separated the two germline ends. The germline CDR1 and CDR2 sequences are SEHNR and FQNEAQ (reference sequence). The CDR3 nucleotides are TGTGCCAGCAGCTACCCGAGAAGCAGAATGAACACTGAAGCTTTCTTT. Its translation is CASSYPRSRMNTEAFF. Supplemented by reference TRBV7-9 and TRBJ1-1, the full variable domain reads DTGVSQNPRHKITKRGQNVTFRCDPISEHNRLYWYRQTLGQGPEFLTYFQNEAQLEKSRLLSDRFSAERPKGSFSTLEIQRTEQGDSAMYLCASSYPRSRMNTEAFFGQGTRLTVV.

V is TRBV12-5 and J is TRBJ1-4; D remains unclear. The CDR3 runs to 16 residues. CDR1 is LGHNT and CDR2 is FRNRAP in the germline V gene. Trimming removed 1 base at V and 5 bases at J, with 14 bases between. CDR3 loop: CASGLEIISPNEKLFF. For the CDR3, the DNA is TGTGCTAGTGGTTTGGAAATTATAAGCCCAAATGAAAAACTGTTTTTT.

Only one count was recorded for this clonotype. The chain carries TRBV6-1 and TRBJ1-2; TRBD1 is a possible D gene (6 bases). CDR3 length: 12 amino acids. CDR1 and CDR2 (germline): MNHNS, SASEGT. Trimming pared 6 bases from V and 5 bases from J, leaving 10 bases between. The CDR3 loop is CASSDTGYGYTF. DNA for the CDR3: TGTGCCAGCAGCGACACAGGGTATGGCTACACCTTC.

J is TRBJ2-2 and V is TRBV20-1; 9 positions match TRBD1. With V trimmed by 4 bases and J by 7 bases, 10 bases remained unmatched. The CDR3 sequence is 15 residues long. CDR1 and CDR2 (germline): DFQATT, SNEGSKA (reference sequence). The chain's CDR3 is CSAIKGTGLGGELFF. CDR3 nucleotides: TGCAGTGCTATTAAGGGGACAGGGTTAGGCGGGGAGCTGTTTTTT.

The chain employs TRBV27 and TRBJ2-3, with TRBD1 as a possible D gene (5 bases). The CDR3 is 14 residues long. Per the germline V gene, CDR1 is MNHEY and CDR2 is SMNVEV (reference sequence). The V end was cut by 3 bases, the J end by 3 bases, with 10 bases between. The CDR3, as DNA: TGTGCCAGCAGTTTGAACAGGTGGACAGATACGCAGTATTTT. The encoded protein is CASSLNRWTDTQYF.

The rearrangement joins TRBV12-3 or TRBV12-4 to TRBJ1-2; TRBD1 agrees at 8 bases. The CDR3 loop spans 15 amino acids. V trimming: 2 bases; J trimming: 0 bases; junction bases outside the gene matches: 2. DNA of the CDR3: TGTGCCAGCAGTTTACGACAGGGGACTAACTATGGCTACACCTTC. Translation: CASSLRQGTNYGYTF.

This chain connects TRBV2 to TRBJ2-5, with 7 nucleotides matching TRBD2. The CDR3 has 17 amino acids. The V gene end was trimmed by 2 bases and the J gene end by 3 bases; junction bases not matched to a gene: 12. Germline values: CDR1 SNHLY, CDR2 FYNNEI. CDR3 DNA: TGTGCCAGCAGTGAAATGTTTTCGTCGGCGGGAGAAGAGACCCAGTACTTC. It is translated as CASSEMFSSAGEETQYF. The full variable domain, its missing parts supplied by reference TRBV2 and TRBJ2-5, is EPEVTQTPSHQVTQMGQEVILRCVPISNHLYFYWYRQILGQKVEFLVSFYNNEISEKSEIFDDQFSVERPDGSNFTLKIRSTKLEDSAMYFCASSEMFSSAGEETQYFGPGTRLLVL.

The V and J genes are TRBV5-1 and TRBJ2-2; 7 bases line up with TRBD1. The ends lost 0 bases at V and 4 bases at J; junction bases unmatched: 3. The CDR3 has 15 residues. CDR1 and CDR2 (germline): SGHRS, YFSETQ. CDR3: CASSLGRGPTGELFF. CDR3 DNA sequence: TGCGCCAGCAGCTTGGGTAGGGGGCCCACCGGGGAGCTGTTTTTT.

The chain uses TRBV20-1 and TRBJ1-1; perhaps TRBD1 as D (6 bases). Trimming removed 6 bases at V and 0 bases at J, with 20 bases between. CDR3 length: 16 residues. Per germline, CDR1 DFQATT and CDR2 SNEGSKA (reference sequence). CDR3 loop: CSASSSVGGVNTEAFF. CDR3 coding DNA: TGCAGTGCGAGTTCCTCTGTAGGGGGGGTGAACACTGAAGCTTTCTTT.

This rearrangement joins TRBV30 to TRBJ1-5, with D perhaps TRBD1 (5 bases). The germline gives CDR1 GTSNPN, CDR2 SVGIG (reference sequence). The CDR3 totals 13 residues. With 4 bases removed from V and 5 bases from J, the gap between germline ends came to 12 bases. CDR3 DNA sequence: TGTGCCTGGAATACGGACACCGATCAGCCCCAGCATTTT. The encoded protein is CAWNTDTDQPQHF.

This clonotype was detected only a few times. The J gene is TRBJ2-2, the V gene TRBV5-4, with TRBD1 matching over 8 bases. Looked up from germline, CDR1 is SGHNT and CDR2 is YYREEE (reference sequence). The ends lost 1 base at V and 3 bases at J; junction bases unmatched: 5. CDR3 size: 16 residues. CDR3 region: CASSLQTGADTGELFF. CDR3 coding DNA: TGTGCCAGCAGCTTGCAGACAGGGGCGGACACCGGGGAGCTGTTTTTT.

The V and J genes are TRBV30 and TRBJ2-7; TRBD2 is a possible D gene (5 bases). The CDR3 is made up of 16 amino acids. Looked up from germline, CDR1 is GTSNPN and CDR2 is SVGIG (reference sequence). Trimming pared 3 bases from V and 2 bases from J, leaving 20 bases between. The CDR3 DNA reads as TGTGCCTGGAGCTTTCCCAGGCGGGCCTCCCCCTACGAGCAGTACTTC. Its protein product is CAWSFPRRASPYEQYF. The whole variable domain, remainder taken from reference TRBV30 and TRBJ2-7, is SQTIHQWPATLVQPVGSPLSLECTVEGTSNPNLYWYRQAAGRGLQLLFYSVGIGQISSEVPQNLSASRPQDRQFILSSKKLLLSDSGFYLCAWSFPRRASPYEQYFGPGTRLTVT.

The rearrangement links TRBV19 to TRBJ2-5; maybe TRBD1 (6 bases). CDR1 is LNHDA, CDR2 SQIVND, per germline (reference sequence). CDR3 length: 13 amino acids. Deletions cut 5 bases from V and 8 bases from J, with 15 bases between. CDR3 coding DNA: TGTGCCAGTAGTCTCTCCCAGGGGCCCACCCAGTACTTC. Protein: CASSLSQGPTQYF.